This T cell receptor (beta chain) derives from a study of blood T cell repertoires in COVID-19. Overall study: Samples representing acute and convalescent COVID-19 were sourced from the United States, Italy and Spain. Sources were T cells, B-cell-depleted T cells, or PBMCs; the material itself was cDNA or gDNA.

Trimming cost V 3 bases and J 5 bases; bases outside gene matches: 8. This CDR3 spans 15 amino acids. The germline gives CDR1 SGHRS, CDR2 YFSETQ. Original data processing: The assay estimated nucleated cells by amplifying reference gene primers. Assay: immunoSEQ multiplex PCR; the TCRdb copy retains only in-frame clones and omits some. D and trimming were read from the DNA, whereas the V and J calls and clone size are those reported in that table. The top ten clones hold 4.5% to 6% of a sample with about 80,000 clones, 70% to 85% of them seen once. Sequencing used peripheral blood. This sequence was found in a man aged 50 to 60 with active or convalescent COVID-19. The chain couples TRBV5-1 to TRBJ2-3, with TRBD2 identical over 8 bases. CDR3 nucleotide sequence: TGCGCCAGCAGCTCATCGGGGGGGCTGGAAGATACGCAGTATTTT. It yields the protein CASSSSGGLEDTQYF.